Shown below are 8 T cell receptor beta chains from a single sample sequenced in a study of shared T cell receptors in the human thymus. Assay used: immunoSEQ multiplex PCR; TCRdb lists only in-frame clones, some missing. The sample has 600,000 or so clones, 87% seen once. The sample was also reused in another study, on human thymus T cells.

The sequenced sample was thymocytes. The receptors come from a boy under two years old with a congenital heart defect.

The V gene is TRBV10-3, the J gene TRBJ2-1; D possibly corresponds to TRBD1 (7 bases). V lost 4 bases to trimming and J lost 6 bases, with 13 bases between them. The V gene's germline CDR1 is ENHRY and CDR2 SYGVKD. This CDR3 has 14 amino acids. In DNA, the CDR3 is TGTGCCATCAGTGGGAGGGGGCATGGCAATGAGCAGTTCTTC. Translation gives CAISGRGHGNEQFF.

This clone was detected only once. The V and J genes are TRBV4-1 and TRBJ2-1, with TRBD2 identical over 7 bases. Germline V gives CDR1 MGHRA, CDR2 YSYEKL. Germline trimming cut 2 bases from V and 9 bases from J; bases unmatched to any gene: 7. This CDR3 contains 14 residues. This chain's CDR3 is CASSQRGRASEQFF. CDR3 coding DNA: TGCGCCAGCAGCCAAAGAGGGAGGGCCTCTGAGCAGTTCTTC.

The chain recombines TRBV5-4 with TRBJ1-3, with unresolved D. V was cut by 0 bases and J by 0 bases, with 10 bases left in between. The length of the CDR3 is 16 residues. The germline gives CDR1 SGHNT, CDR2 YYREEE (reference sequence). The CDR3 sequence: CASSLGQNDSGNTIYF. CDR3 in DNA: TGTGCCAGCAGCTTGGGGCAGAATGACTCTGGAAACACCATATATTTT.

For this clone: At one of its ends the junction is not consistent with the germline gene, which may arise from a read error. Other DNA sequences in this sample translate to the same CDR3. The rearrangement joins TRBV6-5 to TRBJ1-6; the match to TRBD1 covers 7 bases. CDR1 MNHEY and CDR2 SVGAGI come from the germline V gene. This CDR3 comprises 16 residues. The CDR3 DNA reads TGTGCCAGCAGTTTCGTGAGGGGGCAGTATAATTCCCCCCTCCACTTT. Its protein is CASSFVRGQYNSPLHF.

The J gene is TRBJ2-6, the V gene TRBV19; 7 positions agree with TRBD1. The CDR3 sequence is 17 residues long. The V gene's germline CDR1 is LNHDA and CDR2 SQIVND (reference sequence). The junction had 5 bases not matched to a gene; V was cut back by 3 bases and J by 0 bases. This CDR3 reads CASSIGTATSGANVLTF. CDR3 nucleotides: TGTGCCAGTAGTATTGGGACAGCAACCTCTGGGGCCAACGTCCTGACTTTC. Full variable domain (rest looked up from reference TRBV19 and TRBJ2-6): DGGITQSPKYLFRKEGQNVTLSCEQNLNHDAMYWYRQDPGQGLRLIYYSQIVNDFQKGDIAEGYSVSREKKESFPLTVTSAQKNPTAFYLCASSIGTATSGANVLTFGAGSRLTVL.

V gene TRBV21-1 combines with J gene TRBJ1-6; no DNA check was done on the table's D call, TRBD1. TRBV21-1 is marked as a pseudogene. This CDR3 has 16 residues. The CDR3 is CASSHPRRDSRFPLHF. DNA of the CDR3: TGTGCCAGCAGCCACCCCCGAAGGGACAGCCGATTCCCCCTCCACTTT.

The table lists this clone with a count of one. The junction shows a germline mismatch at one end, possibly a read error. The rearrangement links TRBV2 to TRBJ1-1; 8 bases line up with TRBD1. The CDR3 runs to 10 residues. Germline lookup yields CDR1 SNHLY and CDR2 FYNNEI. DNA of the CDR3: TGTGCCAGCGGGGACAGGCCCTTTCTTTTT. Residues: CASGDRPFLF.

The chain is built from TRBV18 and TRBJ2-7, with 8 bases matching TRBD2. This CDR3 has 16 residues. V was pared by 2 bases and J by 2 bases, with 8 bases of the junction left unmatched. Germline V CDR1 and CDR2: KGHSH, LQKENI. For the CDR3, the DNA is TGTGCCAGCTCACCAGGGGTTGCGGGGGGCCCCTACGAGCAGTACTTC. Residues: CASSPGVAGGPYEQYF.